This TCR beta chain stems from a study of cytomegalovirus exposure and HLA in healthy donors. CDR3 size: 13 residues. Germline assignment: CDR1 SQVTM and CDR2 ANQGSEA. V lost 5 bases, J lost 5 bases, and 12 bases lay in between. Repertoires were generated with immunoSEQ multiplex PCR, while TCRdb's copy carries only in-frame clones and drops some. The data contain 65,000 or so clones, approximately 90% of them singletons. The chain joins TRBV29-1 to TRBJ1-4; perhaps TRBD1 as D (6 bases). The source of this sequence is a woman aged 18-29 years in good health and CMV-seronegative. The sample consisted of PBMCs. The CDR3 spells CSVIGQGNEKLFF. CDR3 in DNA: TGCAGCGTTATCGGGCAGGGGAATGAAAAACTGTTTTTT.